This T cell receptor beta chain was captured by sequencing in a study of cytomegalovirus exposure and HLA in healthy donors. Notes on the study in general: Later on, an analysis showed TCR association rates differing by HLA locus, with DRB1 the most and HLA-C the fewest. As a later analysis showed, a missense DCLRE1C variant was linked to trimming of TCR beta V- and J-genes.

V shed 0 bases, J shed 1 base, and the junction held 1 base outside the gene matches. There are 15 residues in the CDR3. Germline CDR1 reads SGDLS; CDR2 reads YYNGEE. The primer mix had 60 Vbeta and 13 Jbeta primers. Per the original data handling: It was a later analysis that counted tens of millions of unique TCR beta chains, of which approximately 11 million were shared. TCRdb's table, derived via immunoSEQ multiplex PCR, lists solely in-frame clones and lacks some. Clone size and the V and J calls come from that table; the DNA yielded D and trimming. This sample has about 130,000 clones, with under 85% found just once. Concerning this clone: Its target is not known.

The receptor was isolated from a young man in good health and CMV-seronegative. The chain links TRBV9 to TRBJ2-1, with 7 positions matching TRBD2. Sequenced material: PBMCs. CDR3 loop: CASSVGGGSYNEQFF. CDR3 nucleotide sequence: TGTGCCAGCAGCGTAGGGGGGGGATCCTACAATGAGCAGTTCTTC. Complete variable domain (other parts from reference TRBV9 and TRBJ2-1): DSGVTQTPKHLITATGQRVTLRCSPRSGDLSVYWYQQSLDQGLQFLIQYYNGEERAKGNILERFSAQQFPDLHSELNLSSLELGDSALYFCASSVGGGSYNEQFFGPGTRLTVL.